The source of this T cell receptor (beta chain) is a study of blood T cell repertoires in COVID-19. The V gene lost 0 bases and the J gene lost 5 bases, with 6 bases spanning the gap. Germline assignment: CDR1 SGHRS and CDR2 YFSETQ. The CDR3 is 13 amino acids. How the authors handled the data: Reference gene primer amplification in the assay estimated nucleated cell counts. Clones were read by immunoSEQ multiplex PCR, and TCRdb kept only the in-frame ones, dropping some. Clonal size and the V and J genes are those of that table, whereas D and trimming came from the DNA. The sample includes hundreds of thousands of clones, more than 75% of them seen just once.

The sequence came from a woman aged 18-29 years who had recovered from COVID-19. The sequencing sample was made of peripheral blood. The V and J genes are TRBV5-1 and TRBJ2-1; no clear D. The DNA for the CDR3 is TGCGCCAGCAGCTTGGTTGGAGACAATGAGCAGTTCTTC. This sequence encodes CASSLVGDNEQFF.